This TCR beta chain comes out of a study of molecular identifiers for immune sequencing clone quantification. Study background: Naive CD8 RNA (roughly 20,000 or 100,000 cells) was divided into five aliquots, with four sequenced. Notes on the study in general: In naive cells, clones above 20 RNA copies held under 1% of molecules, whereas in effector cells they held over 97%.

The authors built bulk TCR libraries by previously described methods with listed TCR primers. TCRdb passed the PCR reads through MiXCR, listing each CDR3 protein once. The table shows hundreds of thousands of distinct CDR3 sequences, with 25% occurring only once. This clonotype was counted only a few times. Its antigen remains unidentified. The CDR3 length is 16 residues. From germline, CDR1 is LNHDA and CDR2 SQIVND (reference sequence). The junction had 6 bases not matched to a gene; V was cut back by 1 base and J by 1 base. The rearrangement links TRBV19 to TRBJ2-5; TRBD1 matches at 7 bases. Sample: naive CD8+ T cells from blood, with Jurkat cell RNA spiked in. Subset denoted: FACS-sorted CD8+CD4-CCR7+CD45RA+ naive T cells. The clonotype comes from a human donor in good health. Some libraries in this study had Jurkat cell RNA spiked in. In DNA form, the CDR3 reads TGTGCCAGTAGTATAGTGTGGGCAGGGGGCCAAGAGACCCAGTACTTC. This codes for CASSIVWAGGQETQYF.